This T cell receptor (beta chain) was recorded in a study of blood T cell repertoires in COVID-19. Study-wide context: Collection of acute and convalescent COVID-19 samples took place in the United States, Italy and Spain. Sample material is recorded as cDNA or gDNA derived from T cells, B-cell-depleted T cells, or PBMCs.

Per the original methods: Amplification of reference gene primers was used by the study to estimate nucleated cell counts. Some clones are missing from TCRdb's copy, which holds only in-frame ones; the method was immunoSEQ multiplex PCR. V, J and clone size derive from that table, while D and trimming were established from the DNA sequence. Here the sample spans fewer than 300,000 clones, 70% to 90% being singletons. Germline loops: CDR1 MGHRA, CDR2 YSYEKL. The CDR3 is 15 residues long. Trimming stripped 0 bases from V and 6 bases from J, with 11 bases between. The receptor's source is a man aged 18 to 35 with active or convalescent COVID-19. J is TRBJ1-4 and V is TRBV4-1, with D possibly matching TRBD1 (5 bases). The specimen sequenced was peripheral blood. CDR3 nucleotide sequence: TGCGCCAGCAGCCAAGATGAAGGGGTTGATGAAAAACTGTTTTTT. Translating gives CASSQDEGVDEKLFF.